One sample yielded the 11 T cell receptor beta chains listed below, sequenced in a study of early T cells in non-severe SARS-CoV-2 infection. TCRdb ran MiXCR on the 5' RACE reads and lists one entry per CDR3 protein. In the table there are approximately 50,000 distinct CDR3 sequences, approximately 11% of which are singletons. Sequencing was performed on whole blood. These receptor sequences come from an adult who was a healthcare worker with PCR-confirmed SARS-CoV-2 infection or an uninfected control (not recorded which).

This clonotype has more than one count but fewer than ten. A junction boundary mismatches the germline segment, possibly from a read error. This CDR3 is CVSSPEGSRSGANVLTF. The CDR3 bases are TGTGTCAGCAGCCCGGAGGGAAGTCGCTCTGGGGCCAACGTCCTGACTTTC. V is TRBV7-3 and J is TRBJ2-6; D may be TRBD2 (6 bases). Germline lookup yields CDR1 SGHTA and CDR2 FQGTGA. The CDR3 is 17 amino acids.

The rearrangement joins TRBV28 to TRBJ2-1; D might be TRBD2 (7 bases). The CDR3 is made up of 14 amino acids. V lost 1 base to trimming and J lost 9 bases, with 13 bases between them. Germline V lookup: CDR1 MDHEN, CDR2 SYDVKM. The DNA for the CDR3 is TGTGCCAGCAGTTTATTAAGGGGGGGAGGTGAGCAGTTCTTC. Its protein is CASSLLRGGGEQFF.

The sample holds many counts of this clonotype. V is TRBV28 and J is TRBJ2-1; maybe TRBD1 (7 bases). This CDR3 spans 13 amino acids. The germline V and J ends were trimmed by 7 bases and 6 bases, with 13 bases remaining between them. In germline, CDR1 is MDHEN, CDR2 SYDVKM. In DNA form, the CDR3 reads TGTGCCAGCAAACTCCAGGGGGGCAATGAGCAGTTCTTC. It codes for CASKLQGGNEQFF.

A few counts support this clonotype. CDR3: CASSAEQGGNVMAQHF. The CDR3 DNA reads as TGTGCCAGCAGCGCAGAACAGGGGGGGAATGTCATGGCCCAGCATTTT. This rearrangement joins TRBV7-9 to TRBJ1-5; TRBD1 matches at 8 bases. There are 16 residues in the CDR3. Germline V gives CDR1 SEHNR, CDR2 FQNEAQ (reference sequence). The J segment lost 11 bases and the V segment lost 5 bases, leaving 17 bases of the junction unmatched.

This clonotype has ten or more counts. This chain joins TRBV3-1 and TRBJ1-1; 11 positions match TRBD1. Looked up from germline, CDR1 is LGHDT and CDR2 is YNNKEL (reference sequence). The J segment lost 4 bases and the V segment lost 5 bases, leaving 3 bases of the junction unmatched. The CDR3 is 14 amino acids. The CDR3 loop is CASSAGTGGTEAFF. In nucleotides, the CDR3 is TGTGCCAGCAGCGCCGGGACAGGGGGCACTGAAGCTTTCTTT.

This clonotype has at least ten counts. V is TRBV5-1 and J is TRBJ1-3; no clear D gene. Germline-derived CDR1 and CDR2 are SGHRS and YFSETQ. Trimming took 0 bases from V and 1 from J, leaving 11 bases between them. The CDR3 is 16 residues long. The CDR3 DNA reads as TGCGCCAGCAGCTTGGCGGGTCCTCAATCTGGAAACACCATATATTTT. Protein sequence: CASSLAGPQSGNTIYF. Variable domain in full (rest from reference TRBV5-1 and TRBJ1-3): KAGVTQTPRYLIKTRGQQVTLSCSPISGHRSVSWYQQTPGQGLQFLFEYFSETQRNKGNFPGRFSGRQFSNSRSEMNVSTLELGDSALYLCASSLAGPQSGNTIYFGEGSWLTVV.

This rearrangement joins TRBV7-2 to TRBJ2-3, with D unclear. The CDR3 length is 13 residues. V was pared by 1 base and J by 5 bases, with 7 bases between. CDR1 and CDR2 (germline): SGHTA, FQGNSA. The CDR3 sequence is CASSLDRLDTQYF. CDR3 sequence (DNA): TGTGCCAGCAGCTTAGACAGACTAGATACGCAGTATTTT.

This clonotype was recorded at least ten times. The chain combines TRBV4-1 with TRBJ1-1; D unclear. Trimming pared 2 bases from V and 4 bases from J, leaving 8 bases between. CDR1 and CDR2 (germline): MGHRA, YSYEKL. This CDR3 region has 13 residues. CDR3 residues: CASSQREVTEAFF. The DNA of the CDR3 is TGCGCCAGCAGCCAACGTGAAGTCACTGAAGCTTTCTTT.

This clonotype occurred many times. The CDR3 protein is CATSDSRRINQPQHF. CDR3 nucleotides: TGTGCCACCAGTGATTCCAGGCGAATAAATCAGCCCCAGCATTTT. The chain has TRBV24-1 and TRBJ1-5; D not certain. Deletions cut 2 bases from V and 4 bases from J, with 11 bases between. The CDR3 is made up of 15 amino acids. CDR1 KGHDR and CDR2 SFDVKD come from the germline V gene.

This clonotype was observed a handful of times. The chain couples TRBV5-4 to TRBJ1-1; D may be TRBD1 (5 bases). The germline gives CDR1 SGHNT, CDR2 YYREEE (reference sequence). V shed 0 bases and J shed 5 bases, with 20 bases lying between them. The CDR3 has 17 amino acids. Written as DNA, the CDR3 is TGTGCCAGCAGCTTGGAAGGGGCTTGGGATTGGAAAACTGAAGCTTTCTTT. It specifies CASSLEGAWDWKTEAFF.

This clonotype has a handful of counts. This rearrangement joins TRBV6-2 or TRBV6-3 to TRBJ2-7; tentative D call: TRBD1 (6 bases). The germline CDR1 and CDR2 sequences are MNHEY and SVGEGT. The CDR3 is 15 residues long. Trimming cost V 6 bases and J 3 bases, with 18 bases left between them. CDR3 region: CASSLPGQDIYEQYF. CDR3 sequence (DNA): TGTGCCAGCAGCTTGCCGGGACAAGATATCTACGAGCAGTACTTC.